This entry describes one TCR beta chain. This CDR3 is built from 18 residues. V was trimmed by 1 base and J by 2 bases, leaving 20 bases between them. Germline CDR1 is LGHDT and CDR2 is YNNKEL (reference sequence). This entry comes from a study of blood T cell repertoires in COVID-19. In the source study's methods: Nucleated cell counts were estimated from reference gene primer amplification. Method: immunoSEQ multiplex PCR; TCRdb's copy keeps in-frame clones and lacks some. V, J and clone size derive from that table, while D and trimming were established from the DNA sequence. In the table there are about 120,000 clones, approximately 86% of which are singletons.

The origin of this receptor is a human donor in a cohort sampled during active COVID-19. This chain joins TRBV3-1 (or the pseudogene TRBV3-2) and TRBJ1-2; TRBD1 might be the D (6 bases). The sequenced material came from peripheral blood. CDR3 in DNA: TGTGCCAGCAGCCAAGTAGGGGGACGGACTCGGGGAAACTATGGCTACACCTTC. Its translation is CASSQVGGRTRGNYGYTF.